This TCR beta chain comes out of a study of identical twins. The CDR3 is 14 amino acids. V dropped 5 bases and J dropped 1 base, with 12 bases sitting between them. The germline CDR1 and CDR2 sequences are SEHNR and FQNEAQ (reference sequence). TCRdb analysed the 5' RACE reads with MiXCR anew, one entry per CDR3 protein. Of a few hundred thousand distinct CDR3 sequences listed, less than 25% are singletons. This clonotype was seen a handful of times. These data were also filed under a second study, of T cells expressing NK-cell markers.

The sample was CD4+ T cells sorted from blood. The TCR originated in a woman between 18 and 29 years old in good health. The rearrangement joins TRBV7-9 to TRBJ2-7; perhaps TRBD2 as D (6 bases). The CDR3 sequence: CASSLGGISYEQYF. Written as DNA, the CDR3 is TGTGCCAGCAGCCTTGGGGGGATTTCCTACGAGCAGTACTTC.